These T cell receptor beta chains were read from a single sample in a study of blood T cells in healthy people across ages. TCRdb independently ran MiXCR on the 5' RACE reads; one entry per CDR3 protein. The table shows about 800,000 distinct CDR3 sequences, with 58% occurring only once. The specimen was blood. Receptors originate from a man younger than 45 in good health. Each CDR3 is given with its conserved first and last residue. A D gene is named only where the DNA matches it firmly.

d_gene	v_gene	j_gene	CDR3aa
-	TRBV6-1	TRBJ2-6	CASRSGDSGANVLTF
TRBD1	TRBV29-1	TRBJ2-7	CSVSPAGTGAYEQYF
TRBD1	TRBV7-7	-	CASSPTDRPQETQFF
TRBD1	TRBV4-2	TRBJ2-7	CASSPIGQGVSYEQYF
TRBD1	TRBV5-1	TRBJ2-5	CASSLAPGTAQETQYF
-	TRBV27	TRBJ1-2	CASSLRRDDYGYTF
TRBD2	TRBV4-1	TRBJ2-1	CASSQVDMGLANNEQFF
-	TRBV6-2/TRBV6-3	TRBJ2-3	CASSQGTTPDTQYF
-	TRBV12-3/TRBV12-4	-	CASSRGQRNEQYF
TRBD2	TRBV2	TRBJ2-1	CASFGRGGLAGEVSRRNEQFF
TRBD2	TRBV4-2	TRBJ2-5	CASSSLAGGPETQYF
TRBD1	TRBV20-1	TRBJ1-1	CSARELDRGNTEAFF
-	TRBV7-3	TRBJ2-5	CASSTHGGTQYF
-	TRBV11-3	TRBJ2-1	CASSYQVSGRSYNEQFF
-	TRBV28	TRBJ1-6	CASSWQNSPLHF
TRBD1	TRBV20-1	TRBJ1-2	CSARERDRVDYGYTF
TRBD1	TRBV7-8	TRBJ1-2	CASSSYSGQVRSYTF
-	TRBV12-3/TRBV12-4	TRBJ2-5	CASALVETQYF
TRBD1	TRBV20-1	TRBJ2-7	CSAPRTGGDEQYF
TRBD2	TRBV7-9	TRBJ2-7	CASSSPAGGDEQYF
-	TRBV29-1	TRBJ2-1	CSVVSANEQFF
-	TRBV5-1	TRBJ1-2	CASNLAPTTSVNYGYTF
-	TRBV20-1	TRBJ2-5	CSARDKGTTSQETQYF
TRBD2	TRBV10-2	TRBJ2-5	CASSETGLAGGYQETQYF
-	TRBV9	TRBJ2-5	CASSVGSGALETQYF
TRBD2	TRBV13	TRBJ2-7	CASSPARGDYEQYF
-	TRBV20-1	TRBJ2-5	CSARTNQAQTWRETQYF
TRBD1	TRBV7-8	TRBJ1-2	CASSFTGTDNYGYTF
-	TRBV7-9	TRBJ2-1	CASSLGNSDNEQFF
TRBD2	TRBV7-2	TRBJ2-1	CASSPRGGAGGPGRQFF
TRBD2	TRBV5-5	TRBJ2-7	CASSLISGSSYEQYF
-	TRBV28	TRBJ2-3	CASSSPRGKETDTQYF
-	TRBV29-1	TRBJ2-2	CSVVRENTGELFF
-	TRBV3-1	TRBJ2-3	CASSQDTTPSTDTQYF
-	TRBV4-3	TRBJ1-4	CTSSQGQRINEKLFF
TRBD1	TRBV9	TRBJ1-1	CASSVQGGNTEAFF
-	TRBV10-3	TRBJ2-2	CAISPREDTGELFF
TRBD2	TRBV4-1	TRBJ2-7	CASSHLSGGPYEQYF
-	TRBV12-3/TRBV12-4	TRBJ2-1	CASRAHWDNEQFF